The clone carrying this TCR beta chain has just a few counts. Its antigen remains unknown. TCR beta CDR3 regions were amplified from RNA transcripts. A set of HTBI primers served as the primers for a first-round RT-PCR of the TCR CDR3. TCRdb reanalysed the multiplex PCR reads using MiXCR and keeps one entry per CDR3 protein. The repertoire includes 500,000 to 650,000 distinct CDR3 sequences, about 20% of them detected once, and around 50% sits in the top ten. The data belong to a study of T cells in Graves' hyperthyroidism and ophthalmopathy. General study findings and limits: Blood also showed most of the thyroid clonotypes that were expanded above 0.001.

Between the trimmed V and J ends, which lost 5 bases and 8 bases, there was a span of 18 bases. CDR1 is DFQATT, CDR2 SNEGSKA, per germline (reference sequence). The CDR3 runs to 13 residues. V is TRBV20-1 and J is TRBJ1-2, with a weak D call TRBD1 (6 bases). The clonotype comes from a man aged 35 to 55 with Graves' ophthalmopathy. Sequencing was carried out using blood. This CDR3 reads CSASQGAQGGYTF. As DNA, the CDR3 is TGCAGTGCTTCACAGGGTGCACAGGGCGGCTACACCTTC.